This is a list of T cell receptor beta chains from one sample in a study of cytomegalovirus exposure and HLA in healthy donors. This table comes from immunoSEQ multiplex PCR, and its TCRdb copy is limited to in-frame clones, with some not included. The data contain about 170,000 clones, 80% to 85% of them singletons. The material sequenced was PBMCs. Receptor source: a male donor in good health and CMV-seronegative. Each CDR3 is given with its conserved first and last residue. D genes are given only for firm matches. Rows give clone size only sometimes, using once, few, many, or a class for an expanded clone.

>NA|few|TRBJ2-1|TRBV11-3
CASSHSHHKQGEQFF
TGTGCCAGCAGCCATTCGCATCACAAGCAGGGCGAGCAGTTCTTC
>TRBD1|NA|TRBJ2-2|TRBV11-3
CASSSSSGTENTGELFF
TGTGCCAGCAGCAGTAGCTCCGGGACAGAGAACACCGGGGAGCTGTTTTTT
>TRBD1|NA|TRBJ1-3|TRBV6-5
CASSLRDRGGNTIYF
TGTGCCAGCAGTTTACGGGACAGAGGGGGAAACACCATATATTTT
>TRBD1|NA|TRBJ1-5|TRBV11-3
CASSLDPGGSNQPQHF
TGTGCCAGCAGCTTAGATCCAGGGGGCAGCAATCAGCCCCAGCATTTT
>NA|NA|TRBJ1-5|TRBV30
CAWSVPGPSNQPQHF
TGTGCCTGGAGTGTACCAGGGCCTAGCAATCAGCCCCAGCATTTT
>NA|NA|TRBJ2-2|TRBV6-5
CASTNGGRSGELFF
TGTGCCAGCACCAACGGAGGGAGGTCCGGGGAGCTGTTTTTT
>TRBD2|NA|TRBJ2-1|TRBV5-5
CASSLYGGSYNEQFF
TGTGCCAGCAGCTTGTACGGGGGGTCCTACAATGAGCAGTTCTTC
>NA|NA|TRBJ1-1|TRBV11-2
CASSLVPRGPMNTEAFF
TGTGCCAGCAGCTTAGTTCCCAGGGGTCCCATGAACACTGAAGCTTTCTTT
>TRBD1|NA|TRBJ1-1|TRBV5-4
CASSSEGDRPNTEAFF
TGTGCCAGCAGCTCGGAGGGGGACAGGCCGAACACTGAAGCTTTCTTT
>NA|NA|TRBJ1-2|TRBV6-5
CASARGGDYGYTF
TGTGCCAGCGCCCGGGGTGGAGACTATGGCTACACCTTC
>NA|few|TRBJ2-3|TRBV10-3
CAISERQDSTDTQYF
TGTGCCATCAGTGAGCGGCAGGATAGCACAGATACGCAGTATTTT
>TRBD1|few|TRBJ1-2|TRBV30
CAWSPWTGSDYGYTF
TGTGCCTGGAGTCCTTGGACAGGCTCCGACTATGGCTACACCTTC
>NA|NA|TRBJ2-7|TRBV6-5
CASSWRGYEQYF
TGTGCCAGCAGTTGGAGGGGCTACGAGCAGTACTTC
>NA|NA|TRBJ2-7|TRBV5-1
CASSLAGSVEQYF
TGCGCCAGCAGCTTGGCTGGCAGCGTAGAGCAGTACTTC
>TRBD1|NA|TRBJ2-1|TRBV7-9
CASSQRTRDRGYVEQFF
TGTGCCAGCAGCCAACGAACCCGGGACAGGGGGTATGTTGAGCAGTTCTTC
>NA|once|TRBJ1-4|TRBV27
CASSLKGPNPEKLFF
TGTGCCAGCAGTTTGAAGGGGCCAAACCCTGAAAAACTGTTTTTT
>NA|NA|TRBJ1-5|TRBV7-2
CASSLAKSQPQHF
TGTGCCAGCAGCTTAGCGAAGAGTCAGCCCCAGCATTTT
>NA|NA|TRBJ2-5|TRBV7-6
CASSPGGPEQYF
TGTGCCAGCAGCCCAGGAGGGCCTGAGCAGTACTTC
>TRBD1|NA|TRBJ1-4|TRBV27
CASSERTGLLSRTNEKLFF
TGTGCCAGCAGCGAGCGGACAGGGCTTTTGTCAAGGACTAATGAAAAACTGTTTTTT
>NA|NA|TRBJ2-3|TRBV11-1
CASSFPRTESTDTQYF
TGTGCCAGCAGCTTCCCAAGGACAGAATCCACAGATACGCAGTATTTT
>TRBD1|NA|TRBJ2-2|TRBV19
CASLGQGGLGELFF
TGTGCCAGTTTGGGACAGGGTGGATTGGGGGAGCTGTTTTTT
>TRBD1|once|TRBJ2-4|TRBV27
CASRRTGRGWLSKNIQYF
TGTGCCAGCAGACGGACAGGGAGAGGTTGGTTATCCAAAAACATTCAGTACTTC
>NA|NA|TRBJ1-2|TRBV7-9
CASSSPGGRDYGYTF
TGTGCCAGCAGCTCACCGGGGGGTCGGGACTATGGCTACACCTTC
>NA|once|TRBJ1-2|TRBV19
CASSSDTGSYGYTF
TGTGCCAGTAGTTCCGACACGGGATCCTATGGCTACACCTTC
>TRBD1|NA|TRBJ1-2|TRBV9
CASRRGQGANGYTF
TGTGCCAGCAGAAGGGGGCAGGGGGCGAATGGCTACACCTTC
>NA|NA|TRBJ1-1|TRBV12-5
CASGLARGAEAFF
TGTGCTAGTGGTTTGGCCCGGGGAGCTGAAGCTTTCTTT
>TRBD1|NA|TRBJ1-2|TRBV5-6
CASSYDQGAHGGYTF
TGTGCCAGCAGCTACGACCAGGGGGCGCACGGTGGCTACACCTTC
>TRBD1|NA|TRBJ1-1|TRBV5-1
CASSSTGGSTEAFF
TGCGCCAGCAGCTCAACAGGGGGATCCACTGAAGCTTTCTTT